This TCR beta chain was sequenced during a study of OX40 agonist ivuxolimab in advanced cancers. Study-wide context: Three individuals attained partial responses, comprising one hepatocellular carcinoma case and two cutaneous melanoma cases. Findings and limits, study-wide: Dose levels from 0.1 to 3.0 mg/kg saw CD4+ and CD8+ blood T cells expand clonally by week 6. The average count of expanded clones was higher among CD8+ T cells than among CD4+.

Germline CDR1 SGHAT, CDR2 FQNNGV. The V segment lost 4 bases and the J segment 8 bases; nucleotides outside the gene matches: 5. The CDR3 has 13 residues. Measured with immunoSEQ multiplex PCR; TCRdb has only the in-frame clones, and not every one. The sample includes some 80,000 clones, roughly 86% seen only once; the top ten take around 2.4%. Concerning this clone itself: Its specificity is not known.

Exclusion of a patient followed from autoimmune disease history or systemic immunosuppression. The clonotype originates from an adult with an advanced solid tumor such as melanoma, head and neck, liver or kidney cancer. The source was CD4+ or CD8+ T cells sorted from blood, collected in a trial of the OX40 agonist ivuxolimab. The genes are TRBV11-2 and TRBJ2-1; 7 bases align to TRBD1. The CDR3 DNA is TGTGCCAGCAGCTCACGACAGGGCGATGAGCAGTTCTTC. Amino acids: CASSSRQGDEQFF.